Following are 26 T cell receptor beta chains from one sample sequenced in a study of Graves' ophthalmopathy and Graves' hyperthyroidism. As the template, RNA transcripts were used to amplify TCR beta CDR3 regions. Amplification began with first-round RT-PCR using HTBI primers, then second-round multiplex PCR was performed. TCRdb passed the multiplex PCR reads through MiXCR, listing each CDR3 protein once. This repertoire shows 300,000 to 450,000 distinct CDR3 sequences, about a sixth found once; its top ten account for roughly 2.4%. The sequencing input was peripheral blood. The receptor source for this set is an adult woman with stable Graves' hyperthyroidism.

This clonotype was seen at least ten times. V usage is TRBV14 and J usage is TRBJ2-5, with D maybe TRBD1 (5 bases). V was cut by 5 bases and J by 2 bases, with 15 bases left in between. Germline values: CDR1 SGHDN, CDR2 FVKESK. The CDR3 is 15 amino acids. Here the CDR3 reads CASSWGLIPQETQYF. CDR3 DNA sequence: TGTGCCAGCAGCTGGGGCCTGATCCCACAAGAGACCCAGTACTTC. Full variable domain (remainder filled in from reference TRBV14 and TRBJ2-5): EAGVTQFPSHSVIEKGQTVTLRCDPISGHDNLYWYRRVMGKEIKFLLHFVKESKQDESGMPNNRFLAERTGGTYSTLKVQPAELEDSGVYFCASSWGLIPQETQYFGPGTRLLVL.

At least ten counts were recorded for this clonotype. The rearrangement uses TRBV28 and TRBJ1-5; 10 nucleotides agree with TRBD1. The CDR3 length is 15 residues. V was pared by 5 bases and J by 6 bases, with 7 bases of the junction left unmatched. Looked up from germline, CDR1 is MDHEN and CDR2 is SYDVKM. CDR3 DNA: TGTGCCAGCAGTCCGGTGGGACAGGGGCTTCAGCCCCAGCATTTT. Its translation is CASSPVGQGLQPQHF.

Details on this clonotype: Germline is not matched at one junction end, which may reflect a read error. The chain uses TRBV7-7 and TRBJ2-5; TRBD1 matches at 10 bases. CDR1 SSHAT and CDR2 FNYEAQ come from the germline V gene (reference sequence). The CDR3 has 15 amino acids. CDR3 bases: TGTGCTAGCAGCTCAGGGACAGGGGACCAAGAGACCCAGTACTTC. This gives the protein CASSSGTGDQETQYF.

This clonotype was found many times. The chain joins TRBV6-2 or TRBV6-3 to TRBJ2-7, with D uncertain. V dropped 5 bases and J dropped 3 bases, with 11 bases sitting between them. The germline gives CDR1 MNHEY, CDR2 SVGEGT. The CDR3 is made up of 13 amino acids. CDR3 amino acids: CASSKDRRYEQYF. In DNA, the CDR3 is TGTGCCAGCAGTAAGGACCGACGCTACGAGCAGTACTTC.

Of note for this clonotype: The junction shows a germline mismatch at one end, possibly a read error. V is TRBV20-1 and J is TRBJ2-7, with TRBD1 as a possible D gene (6 bases). Germline assignment: CDR1 DFQATT and CDR2 SNEGSKA (reference sequence). The CDR3 spans 13 residues. The CDR3 here is CSAGRVRGHDQYF. CDR3 nucleotide sequence: TGCAGTGCTGGCCGGGTCAGGGGCCACGATCAGTACTTC.

This clonotype was found a few times. CDR3 DNA: TGTGCCAGCAGTTTAGTGGGACAGGCGAGCACCGGGGAGCTGTTTTTT. Amino acids: CASSLVGQASTGELFF. The V gene is TRBV28, the J gene TRBJ2-2; the match to TRBD1 covers 8 bases. Germline lookup yields CDR1 MDHEN and CDR2 SYDVKM. This CDR3 spans 16 amino acids. Trimming at V came to 2 bases and at J to 4 bases, leaving 6 bases not matched to a gene.

The chain carries TRBV4-3 and TRBJ1-2; maybe TRBD1 (5 bases). Germline V gene lookup returns CDR1 LGHNA and CDR2 YSLEER. CDR3 length equals 21 residues. V lost 1 base and J lost 3, with 30 bases in between. The CDR3 loop is CASSQGGRFTRDEGEDYGYTF. CDR3 sequence (DNA): TGCGCCAGCAGCCAAGGCGGCCGTTTTACTAGGGACGAAGGGGAGGACTATGGCTACACCTTC.

The chain recombines TRBV6-1 with TRBJ1-2; 8 bases are shared with TRBD1. Germline V gene sequence: CDR1 MNHNS, CDR2 SASEGT. Trimming at V came to 5 bases and at J to 8 bases, leaving 13 bases not matched to a gene. This CDR3 spans 15 amino acids. The chain's CDR3 is CASSPLAGGKGGYTF. CDR3 sequence (DNA): TGTGCCAGCAGTCCGTTGGCAGGGGGCAAGGGGGGCTACACCTTC.

Ten or more counts support this clonotype. J is TRBJ2-7 and V is TRBV20-1; 12 nucleotides line up with TRBD1. The V gene's germline CDR1 is DFQATT and CDR2 SNEGSKA (reference sequence). The CDR3 is 15 residues long. V lost 5 bases and J lost 0; bases outside the gene matches: 5. DNA of the CDR3: TGCAGTGCTTCCGAGGGACAGGGGGCCTCCTACGAGCAGTACTTC. Amino acid sequence: CSASEGQGASYEQYF.

This clonotype appeared many times. This rearrangement joins TRBV5-6 to TRBJ2-7; D is uncertain. V was clipped by 3 bases and J by 5 bases, with 6 bases between them. Looked up from germline, CDR1 is SGHDT and CDR2 is YYEEEE. The CDR3 totals 11 residues. The CDR3 bases are TGTGCCAGCAGCTCCCTAAACGAGCAGTACTTC. Translating it yields CASSSLNEQYF.

CDR3 region: CASSEVDDSWWNTEAFF. CDR3 nucleotides: TGTGCCAGCAGTGAAGTAGATGACTCGTGGTGGAACACTGAAGCTTTCTTT. The chain combines TRBV6-1 with TRBJ1-1, with D hard to call. Between the trimmed V and J ends, which lost 1 base and 1 base, there was a span of 16 bases. The CDR3 totals 17 residues. Germline lookup yields CDR1 MNHNS and CDR2 SASEGT.

The table lists this clonotype with many counts. The rearrangement joins TRBV15 to TRBJ1-2; D unresolved. The CDR3 spans 13 residues. The germline CDR1 and CDR2 sequences are LNHNV and YYDKDF (reference sequence). Deletions cut 4 bases from V and 2 bases from J, with 8 bases between. The CDR3 region has the DNA TGTGCCACCAGCAAAGACAAGAACTATGGCTACACCTTC. Encoded protein: CATSKDKNYGYTF.

This clonotype was recorded many times. V and J are TRBV24-1 and TRBJ1-2; D gene ambiguous. Trimming took 4 bases from V and 4 from J, leaving 12 bases between them. CDR3 size: 14 residues. Germline lookup yields CDR1 KGHDR and CDR2 SFDVKD. The CDR3 DNA follows: TGTGCCACCAGTGAGCGAGGGAAGCCCTATGGCTACACCTTC. This codes for CATSERGKPYGYTF.

The V gene is TRBV9, the J gene TRBJ1-5, with D hard to call. The V gene's germline CDR1 is SGDLS and CDR2 YYNGEE. The ends were cut back, 4 bases at V and 0 bases at J, with 8 bases in the middle. There are 14 residues in the CDR3. The CDR3 DNA is TGTGCCAGCAGCTATGGGGATAGCAATCAGCCCCAGCATTTT. Encoded protein: CASSYGDSNQPQHF.

With respect to this clonotype: Relative to the germline gene, one junction end is altered; a read error may explain this. This sequence joins TRBV12-3 or TRBV12-4 and TRBJ1-2; D is ambiguous. The CDR3 sequence is 13 residues long. The CDR3 DNA is TGTGCCAGCAGTTTACCCCAGAACTATGGCTATACCTTC. Its protein product is CASSLPQNYGYTF.

This clonotype came up many times. This chain links TRBV6-2 or TRBV6-3 with TRBJ2-7; the match to TRBD2 covers 10 bases. Germline V CDR1 and CDR2: MNHEY, SVGEGT. The CDR3 spans 20 residues. V shed 0 bases and J 3 bases; nucleotides not matched to a gene: 17. CDR3 residues: CASSYSVASGSKAHVYEQYF. In nucleotides, the CDR3 is TGTGCCAGCAGTTACTCCGTGGCTAGCGGGAGTAAGGCCCACGTCTACGAGCAGTACTTC.

The table lists this clonotype with many counts. V usage is TRBV19 and J usage is TRBJ2-2; tentatively, D is TRBD2 (5 bases). Trimming pared 5 bases from V and 4 bases from J, leaving 14 bases between. Germline V lookup: CDR1 LNHDA, CDR2 SQIVND (reference sequence). This CDR3 spans 15 amino acids. The CDR3 nucleotides read TGTGCCAGTAGTCCATACGGGGATGTCACCGGGGAGCTGTTTTTT. Amino acids: CASSPYGDVTGELFF.

This clonotype came up a few times. The chain employs TRBV5-4 and TRBJ2-5; 13 bases match TRBD2. Trimming took 4 bases from V and 1 from J; bases not matched to a gene: 4. The CDR3 has 16 amino acids. Germline lookup yields CDR1 SGHNT and CDR2 YYREEE (reference sequence). Here the CDR3 reads CASSLGTSGTQETQYF. The CDR3 nucleotides are TGTGCCAGCAGCCTGGGGACTAGCGGGACCCAAGAGACCCAGTACTTC.

This clonotype was observed many times. V gene TRBV3-1 combines with J gene TRBJ1-1, with D maybe TRBD1 (6 bases). Deletions cut 6 bases from V and 5 bases from J, with 16 bases between. CDR3 length: 14 residues. CDR1 and CDR2 (germline): LGHDT, YNNKEL (reference sequence). The CDR3 spells CASSYREGKTEAFF. The DNA for the CDR3 is TGTGCCAGCAGTTACAGGGAAGGGAAGACTGAAGCTTTCTTT.

The chain combines TRBV18 with TRBJ2-4; D ambiguous. The CDR3 is made up of 17 amino acids. Deletions cut 2 bases from V and 0 bases from J, with 14 bases between. Germline CDR1 KGHSH, CDR2 LQKENI. DNA of the CDR3: TGTGCCAGCTCACCAGGTCGCTACCTACTAGCCAAAAACATTCAGTACTTC. It translates to CASSPGRYLLAKNIQYF.

This clonotype has at least ten counts. The rearrangement links TRBV10-3 to TRBJ2-7; TRBD2 agrees at 10 bases. CDR1 is ENHRY, CDR2 SYGVKD, per germline. The CDR3 contains 14 residues. V trimming: 7 bases; J trimming: 5 bases; junction bases outside the gene matches: 8. This CDR3 reads CAINRLAGENEQYF. CDR3 nucleotides: TGTGCCATCAACCGCCTAGCGGGAGAGAACGAGCAGTACTTC.

This clonotype was recorded at least ten times. J is TRBJ2-4 and V is TRBV15, with a weak D call TRBD2 (6 bases). The CDR3 has 14 residues. Germline V gene lookup returns CDR1 LNHNV and CDR2 YYDKDF (reference sequence). Between the trimmed V and J ends, which lost 2 bases and 6 bases, there was a span of 11 bases. CDR3 nucleotides: TGTGCCACCAGCAGACCGGGGGACGGAAACATTCAGTACTTC. Its translation is CATSRPGDGNIQYF.

This clonotype has at least ten counts. The rearrangement uses TRBV6-1 and TRBJ1-5; D call uncertain. The length of the CDR3 is 12 residues. Germline lookup yields CDR1 MNHNS and CDR2 SASEGT. Trimming stripped 0 bases from V and 6 bases from J, with 3 bases between. The CDR3 region has the DNA TGTGCCAGCAGTGAAGCGTTTCAGCCCCAGCATTTT. Protein sequence: CASSEAFQPQHF.

This clonotype was counted at least ten times. The chain has TRBV20-1 and TRBJ1-5, with unresolved D. CDR1 and CDR2 from the germline V gene are DFQATT and SNEGSKA (reference sequence). This CDR3 has 15 residues. V dropped 6 bases and J dropped 2 bases, with 17 bases sitting between them. The CDR3, as DNA: TGCAGTGCCACACCCTCTAGATTTGGCAATCAGCCCCAGCATTTT. Protein sequence: CSATPSRFGNQPQHF.

The sample holds many counts of this clonotype. The rearrangement links TRBV6-1 to TRBJ2-7; D is unresolved. The CDR3 covers 16 residues. The ends were cut back, 2 bases at V and 0 bases at J, with 14 bases in the middle. Germline CDR1 is MNHNS and CDR2 is SASEGT. DNA for the CDR3: TGTGCCAGCAGTGAACAGGCCCCCGAAAACTCCTACGAGCAGTACTTC. This gives the protein CASSEQAPENSYEQYF.

This clonotype was observed many times. The V gene is TRBV7-2, the J gene TRBJ2-7, with 7 bases lining up with TRBD2. J gave up 0 bases and V 7 bases, and 3 bases lay outside the gene matches. This CDR3 has 13 amino acids. The germline gives CDR1 SGHTA, CDR2 FQGNSA. DNA for the CDR3: TGTGCCAGCAAGGCTAGCGGCTCCTACGAGCAGTACTTC. Amino acids: CASKASGSYEQYF.